One sample yielded the 9 T cell receptor beta chains listed below, sequenced in a study of CD8 T cells in ankylosing spondylitis. Antigens of these TCRs are unknown. Regarding the study as a whole: Seemingly distinctive of ankylosing spondylitis blood was a TCR beta motif formed by eight highly homologous variants.

TCRdb itself ran the 5' RACE reads through MiXCR, one entry per CDR3 protein. The sample includes 350,000 or so distinct CDR3 sequences, less than 9.5% of them seen just once. The sequencing input was blood, either unsorted or a sorted T cell fraction (not recorded which). The receptors stem from a male donor with ankylosing spondylitis.

The chain is built from TRBV7-8 and TRBJ1-2, with 10 bases matching TRBD1. CDR3 length: 14 amino acids. Trimming at V came to 5 bases and at J to 4 bases, leaving 4 bases not matched to a gene. Germline V gene data show CDR1 as SGHVS and CDR2 as FQNEAQ. CDR3 loop: CASSPTGGVYGYTF. In DNA, the CDR3 is TGTGCCAGCAGCCCGACAGGGGGCGTCTATGGCTACACCTTC.

CDR3 DNA: TGTGCCAGTAGTACCCGACTCCCGTTCCCGTACGAGCAGTACTTC. It specifies CASSTRLPFPYEQYF. The chain is built from TRBV19 and TRBJ2-7; D call uncertain. V was clipped by 4 bases and J by 4 bases, with 17 bases between them. The V gene's germline CDR1 is LNHDA and CDR2 SQIVND (reference sequence). The CDR3 loop spans 15 amino acids.

At least ten counts were recorded for this clonotype. The gene calls are TRBV12-3 or TRBV12-4 and TRBJ2-1, with 9 bases identical to TRBD2. The CDR3 is 15 residues long. J was trimmed by 9 bases and V by 5 bases; bases with no gene match: 11. CDR3 coding DNA: TGTGCCAGCAGTAATCCGGGACTAGCTGTGACTGAGCAGTTCTTC. Its translation: CASSNPGLAVTEQFF.

This clonotype has only a few counts. The chain has TRBV7-2 and TRBJ1-3; TRBD1 matches at 7 bases. CDR3 length: 15 amino acids. V trimming: 5 bases; J trimming: 1 base; junction bases outside the gene matches: 5. The germline CDR1 and CDR2 sequences are SGHTA and FQGNSA. CDR3 residues: CASSTQTGSGNTIYF. In nucleotides, the CDR3 is TGTGCCAGCAGCACCCAGACAGGGTCTGGAAACACCATATATTTT.

A few counts support this clonotype. The V and J genes are TRBV19 and TRBJ1-1; D remains ambiguous. There are 14 residues in the CDR3. The V gene's germline CDR1 is LNHDA and CDR2 SQIVND (reference sequence). Trimming removed 6 bases at V and 0 bases at J, with 11 bases between. CDR3 residues: CASRTGVMNTEAFF. The DNA of the CDR3 is TGTGCCAGTAGAACCGGGGTAATGAACACTGAAGCTTTCTTT.

In nucleotides, the CDR3 is TGCGCCAGCAGCTCAGCCGGGACAGCAAATGAAAAACTGTTTTTT. It codes for CASSSAGTANEKLFF. This chain links TRBV5-1 with TRBJ1-4; 7 bases map to TRBD1. Per the germline V gene, CDR1 is SGHRS and CDR2 is YFSETQ. Germline trimming cut 3 bases from V and 5 bases from J; bases unmatched to any gene: 7. This CDR3 spans 15 amino acids.

This clonotype has a handful of counts. In DNA, the CDR3 is TGCAGCGTTGAAGGGCAGACCAGGAGCTCCTACGAGCAGTACTTC. Translation: CSVEGQTRSSYEQYF. The chain is built from TRBV29-1 and TRBJ2-7; D gene ambiguous. Germline-derived CDR1 and CDR2 are SQVTM and ANQGSEA. Trimming took 1 base from V and 0 from J, leaving 13 bases between them. The length of the CDR3 is 15 residues.

V usage is TRBV28 and J usage is TRBJ2-3; D is undetermined. CDR1 and CDR2 (germline): MDHEN, SYDVKM. The CDR3 runs 16 residues. V dropped 3 bases and J dropped 6 bases, with 19 bases sitting between them. The CDR3 protein is CASSFPQPSSLDTQYF. CDR3 DNA: TGTGCCAGCAGTTTTCCCCAACCCTCCAGTCTGGATACGCAGTATTTT.

The chain links TRBV20-1 to TRBJ2-7; D possibly corresponds to TRBD2 (7 bases). CDR1 is DFQATT and CDR2 is SNEGSKA in the germline V gene (reference sequence). V lost 5 bases, J lost 7 bases, and 21 bases lay in between. This CDR3 is built from 14 residues. The CDR3 nucleotides read TGCAGTGCTCACAGGGAGGGCCCAGCGGGGGAGCAGTACTTC. Translating it yields CSAHREGPAGEQYF.